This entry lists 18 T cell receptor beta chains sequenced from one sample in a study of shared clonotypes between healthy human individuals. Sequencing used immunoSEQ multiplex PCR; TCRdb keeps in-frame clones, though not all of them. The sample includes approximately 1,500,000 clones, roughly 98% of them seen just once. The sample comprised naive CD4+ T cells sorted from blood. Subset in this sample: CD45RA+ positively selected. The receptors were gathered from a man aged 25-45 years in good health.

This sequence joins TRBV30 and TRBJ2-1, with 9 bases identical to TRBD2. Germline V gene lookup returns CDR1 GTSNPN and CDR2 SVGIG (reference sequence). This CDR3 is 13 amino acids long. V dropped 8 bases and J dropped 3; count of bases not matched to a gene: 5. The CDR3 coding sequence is TGTGCCGGAACTAGCGGGTACTACAATGAGCAGTTCTTC. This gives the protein CAGTSGYYNEQFF. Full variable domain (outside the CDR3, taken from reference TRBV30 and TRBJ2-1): SQTIHQWPATLVQPVGSPLSLECTVEGTSNPNLYWYRQAAGRGLQLLFYSVGIGQISSEVPQNLSASRPQDRQFILSSKKLLLSDSGFYLCAGTSGYYNEQFFGPGTRLTVL.

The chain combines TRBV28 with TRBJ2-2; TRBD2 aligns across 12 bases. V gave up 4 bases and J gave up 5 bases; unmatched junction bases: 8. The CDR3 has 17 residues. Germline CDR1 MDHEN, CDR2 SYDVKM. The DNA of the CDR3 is TGTGCCAGCAGTTCGGCTAGCGGGAGGGCCGGAACCGGGGAGCTGTTTTTT. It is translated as CASSSASGRAGTGELFF.

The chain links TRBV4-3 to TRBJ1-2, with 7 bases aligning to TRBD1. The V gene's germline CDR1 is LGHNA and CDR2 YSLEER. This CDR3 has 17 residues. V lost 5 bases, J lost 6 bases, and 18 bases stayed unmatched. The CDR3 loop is CASSARDSLAALDGYTF. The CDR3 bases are TGCGCCAGCAGCGCCCGGGACAGCCTTGCCGCGCTTGATGGCTACACCTTC.

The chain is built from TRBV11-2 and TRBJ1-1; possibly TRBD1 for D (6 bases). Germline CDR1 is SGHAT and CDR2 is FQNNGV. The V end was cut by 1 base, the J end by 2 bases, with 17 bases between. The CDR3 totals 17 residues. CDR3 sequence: CASSLVSVRGTNTEAFF. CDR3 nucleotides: TGTGCCAGCAGCTTAGTTTCAGTCCGGGGGACAAACACTGAAGCTTTCTTT.

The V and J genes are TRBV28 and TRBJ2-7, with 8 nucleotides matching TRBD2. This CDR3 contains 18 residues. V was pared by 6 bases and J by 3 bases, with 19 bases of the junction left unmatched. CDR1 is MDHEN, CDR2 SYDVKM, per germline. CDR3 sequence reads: CASRPSGTRRQFLYEQYF. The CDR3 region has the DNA TGTGCCAGCAGGCCTTCCGGGACTAGAAGACAATTTCTCTACGAGCAGTACTTC.

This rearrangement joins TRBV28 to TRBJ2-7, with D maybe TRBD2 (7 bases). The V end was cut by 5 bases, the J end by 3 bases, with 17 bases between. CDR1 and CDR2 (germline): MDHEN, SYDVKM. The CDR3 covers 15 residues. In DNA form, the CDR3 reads TGTGCCAGCAGTGGGAGGGGGACGGTGTACTACGAGCAGTACTTC. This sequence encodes CASSGRGTVYYEQYF.

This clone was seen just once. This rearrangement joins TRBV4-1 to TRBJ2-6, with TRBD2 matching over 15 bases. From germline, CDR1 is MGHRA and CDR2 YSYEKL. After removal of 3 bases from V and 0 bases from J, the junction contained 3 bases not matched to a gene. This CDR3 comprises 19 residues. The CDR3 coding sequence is TGCGCCAGCAGCCAGTGGACTAGCGGGAGGGCCTCTGGGGCCAACGTCCTGACTTTC. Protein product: CASSQWTSGRASGANVLTF.

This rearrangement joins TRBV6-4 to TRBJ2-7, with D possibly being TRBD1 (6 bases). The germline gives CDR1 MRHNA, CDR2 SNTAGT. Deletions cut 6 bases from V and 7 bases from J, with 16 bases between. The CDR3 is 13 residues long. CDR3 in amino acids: CASSMTGRGEQYF. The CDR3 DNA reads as TGTGCCAGCAGCATGACAGGTCGTGGAGAGCAGTACTTC.

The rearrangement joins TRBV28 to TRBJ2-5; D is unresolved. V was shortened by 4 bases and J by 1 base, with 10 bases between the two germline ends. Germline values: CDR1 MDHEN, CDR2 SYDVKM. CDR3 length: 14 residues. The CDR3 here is CASSSLGGQETQYF. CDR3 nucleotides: TGTGCCAGCAGTTCCCTGGGCGGCCAAGAGACCCAGTACTTC. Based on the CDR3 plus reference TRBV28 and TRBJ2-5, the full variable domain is DVKVTQSSRYLVKRTGEKVFLECVQDMDHENMFWYRQDPGLGLRLIYFSYDVKMKEKGDIPEGYSVSREKKERFSLILESASTNQTSMYLCASSSLGGQETQYFGPGTRLLVL.

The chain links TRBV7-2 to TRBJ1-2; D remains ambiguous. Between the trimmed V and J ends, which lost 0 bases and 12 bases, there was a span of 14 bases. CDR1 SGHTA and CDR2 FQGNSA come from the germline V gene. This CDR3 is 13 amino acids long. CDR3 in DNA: TGTGCCAGCAGCTTAGCAGGCGTTCCCGGCGACACCTTC. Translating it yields CASSLAGVPGDTF.

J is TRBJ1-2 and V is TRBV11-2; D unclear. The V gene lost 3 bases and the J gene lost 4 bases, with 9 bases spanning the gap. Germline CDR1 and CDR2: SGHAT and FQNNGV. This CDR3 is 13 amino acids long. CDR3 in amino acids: CASSFKGFYGYTF. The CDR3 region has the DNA TGTGCCAGCAGCTTCAAGGGATTCTATGGCTACACCTTC.

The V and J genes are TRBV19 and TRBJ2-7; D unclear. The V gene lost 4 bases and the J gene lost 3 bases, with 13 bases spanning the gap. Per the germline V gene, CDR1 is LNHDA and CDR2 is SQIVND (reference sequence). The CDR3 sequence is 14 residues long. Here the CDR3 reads CASSTREASYEQYF. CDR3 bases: TGTGCCAGTAGTACCAGAGAAGCAAGCTACGAGCAGTACTTC.

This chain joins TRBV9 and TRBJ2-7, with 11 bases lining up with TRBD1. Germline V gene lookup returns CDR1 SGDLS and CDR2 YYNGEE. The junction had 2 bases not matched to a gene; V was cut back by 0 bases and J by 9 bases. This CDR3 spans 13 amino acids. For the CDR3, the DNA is TGTGCCAGCAGCGTAGCCGGGACAGGGGGGCAGTACTTC. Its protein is CASSVAGTGGQYF.

CDR3 sequence (DNA): TGTGCCAGCAGCTCTCGACTAGCGGGAGGGCCCGGAAACATTCAGTACTTC. It translates to CASSSRLAGGPGNIQYF. The chain links TRBV7-2 to TRBJ2-4, with 14 bases fitting TRBD2. With 4 bases clipped from V and 6 bases from J, the junction kept 8 bases outside the gene matches. CDR3 size: 17 residues. Germline V CDR1 and CDR2: SGHTA, FQGNSA.

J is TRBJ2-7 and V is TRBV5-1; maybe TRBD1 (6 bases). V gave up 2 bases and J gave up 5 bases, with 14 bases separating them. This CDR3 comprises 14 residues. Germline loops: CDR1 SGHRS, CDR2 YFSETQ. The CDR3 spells CASSFRDIANEQYF. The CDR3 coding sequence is TGCGCCAGCAGCTTCCGGGACATTGCCAACGAGCAGTACTTC. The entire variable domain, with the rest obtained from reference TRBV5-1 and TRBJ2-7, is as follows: KAGVTQTPRYLIKTRGQQVTLSCSPISGHRSVSWYQQTPGQGLQFLFEYFSETQRNKGNFPGRFSGRQFSNSRSEMNVSTLELGDSALYLCASSFRDIANEQYFGPGTRLTVT.

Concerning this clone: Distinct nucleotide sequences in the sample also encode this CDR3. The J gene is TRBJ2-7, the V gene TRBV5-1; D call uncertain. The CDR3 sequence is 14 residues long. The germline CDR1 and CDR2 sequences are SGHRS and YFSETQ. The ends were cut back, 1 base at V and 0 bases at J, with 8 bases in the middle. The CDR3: CASSLRTSSYEQYF. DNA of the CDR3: TGCGCCAGCAGCTTGCGGACGAGCTCCTACGAGCAGTACTTC.

The CDR3 reads CAISESSVSSYEQYF. The CDR3 nucleotides are TGTGCCATCAGTGAGTCCTCAGTGAGCTCCTACGAGCAGTACTTC. J is TRBJ2-7 and V is TRBV10-3; D unresolved. V gave up 0 bases and J gave up 0 bases, with 9 bases separating them. The length of the CDR3 is 15 residues. CDR1 and CDR2 (germline): ENHRY, SYGVKD.

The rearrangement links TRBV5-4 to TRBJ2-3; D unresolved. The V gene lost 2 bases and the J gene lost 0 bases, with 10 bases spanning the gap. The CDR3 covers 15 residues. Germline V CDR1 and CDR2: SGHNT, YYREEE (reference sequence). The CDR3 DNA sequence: TGTGCCAGCAGCTTCTTCCGGGCTAGCACAGATACGCAGTATTTT. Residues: CASSFFRASTDTQYF.